The rows below give T cell receptor beta chains drawn from one sample of a study of cytomegalovirus exposure and HLA in healthy donors. The repertoire was sequenced with immunoSEQ multiplex PCR; TCRdb's copy has only in-frame clones and lacks some. The sample has 150,000 to 200,000 clones, approximately 86% seen once; the top ten hold 2% to 2.5%. The sample was PBMCs. Receptor source: a man younger than 45 in good health and CMV-seropositive. Each CDR3 is given with its conserved first and last residue. A D gene is named only where the DNA matches it firmly. Size values are once, few and many counts, or a class for expanded clones, and some rows have none.

d_call: TRBD1
j_call: TRBJ2-7
v_call: TRBV7-9
clone_size: -
cdr3_nt: TGTGCCAGCAGCCCAGACCGGGACAGGGGGCTATCCCACGAGCAGTACTTC
cdr3_aa: CASSPDRDRGLSHEQYF

d_call: -
j_call: TRBJ2-7
v_call: TRBV25-1
clone_size: once
cdr3_nt: TGTGCCAGCAGCCCGGGACACTCCTACGAGCAGTACTTC
cdr3_aa: CASSPGHSYEQYF

d_call: TRBD2
j_call: TRBJ2-3
v_call: TRBV10-1
clone_size: -
cdr3_nt: TGCGCCAGCAGTGAGCGGGTAGCGGGGGGCTTCGATACGCAGTATTTT
cdr3_aa: CASSERVAGGFDTQYF

d_call: TRBD2
j_call: TRBJ2-5
v_call: TRBV6-5
clone_size: -
cdr3_nt: TGTGCCAGCACCATTTATAGCGGGGGGTGGAAGACCCAGTACTTC
cdr3_aa: CASTIYSGGWKTQYF

d_call: -
j_call: TRBJ2-6
v_call: TRBV23-1
clone_size: -
cdr3_nt: TGCGCCAGCAGTCAAACAGGGTTTGGGGCCAACGTCCTGACTTTC
cdr3_aa: CASSQTGFGANVLTF

d_call: TRBD1
j_call: TRBJ2-3
v_call: TRBV11-3
clone_size: few
cdr3_nt: TGTGCCAGCAGCCCACAGGGGGCAGATACGCAGTATTTT
cdr3_aa: CASSPQGADTQYF

d_call: -
j_call: TRBJ2-7
v_call: TRBV19
clone_size: -
cdr3_nt: TGTGCCAGTAGTATGTCACAGGACGAGCAGTACTTC
cdr3_aa: CASSMSQDEQYF

d_call: TRBD2
j_call: TRBJ2-1
v_call: TRBV9
clone_size: -
cdr3_nt: TGTGTCAGCAGCGTAGCTAGCGGTGTAATCAGTGAGCAGTTCTTC
cdr3_aa: CVSSVASGVISEQFF

d_call: -
j_call: TRBJ2-3
v_call: TRBV6-6
clone_size: -
cdr3_nt: TGTGCCAGCAGTAAGCTAACTAGCACAGATACGCAGTATTTT
cdr3_aa: CASSKLTSTDTQYF

d_call: -
j_call: TRBJ1-4
v_call: TRBV5-8
clone_size: -
cdr3_nt: TGTGCCAGCAGCTTGTCCCCCGGGGGTCGGGAAAAACTGTTTTTT
cdr3_aa: CASSLSPGGREKLFF

d_call: -
j_call: TRBJ2-3
v_call: TRBV7-8
clone_size: -
cdr3_nt: TGTGCCAGCAGCTTAGCGGGGGGGGCCACAGATACGCAGTATTTT
cdr3_aa: CASSLAGGATDTQYF

d_call: TRBD1
j_call: TRBJ1-2
v_call: TRBV9
clone_size: -
cdr3_nt: TGTGCCAGCAGCCAATCACAGGGGAGCTATGGCTACACCTTC
cdr3_aa: CASSQSQGSYGYTF

d_call: -
j_call: TRBJ1-4
v_call: TRBV4-3
clone_size: -
cdr3_nt: TGCGCCAGCAGCCAAGATATGCAGGGGCCTGAAAAACTGTTTTTT
cdr3_aa: CASSQDMQGPEKLFF

d_call: TRBD1
j_call: TRBJ1-2
v_call: TRBV5-1
clone_size: -
cdr3_nt: TGCGCCAGTTCGACAGGGGGGACATATGGCTACACCTTC
cdr3_aa: CASSTGGTYGYTF

d_call: -
j_call: TRBJ1-2
v_call: TRBV7-2
clone_size: -
cdr3_nt: TGTGCCAGCAGCTTAGATCTAAGCTATGGCTACACCTTC
cdr3_aa: CASSLDLSYGYTF

d_call: TRBD1
j_call: TRBJ1-6
v_call: TRBV7-9
clone_size: -
cdr3_nt: TGTGCCAGCAGCCCTGAAACAGGGGGGAATTCACCCCTCCACTTT
cdr3_aa: CASSPETGGNSPLHF

d_call: -
j_call: TRBJ1-2
v_call: TRBV27
clone_size: -
cdr3_nt: TGTGCCAGCAGTACGGACAGAGCTAACTATGGCTACACCTTC
cdr3_aa: CASSTDRANYGYTF

d_call: -
j_call: TRBJ1-1
v_call: TRBV7-9
clone_size: -
cdr3_nt: TGTGCCAGCAGCTTAGATCTGGGACATAAGATGAACACTGAAGCTTTCTTT
cdr3_aa: CASSLDLGHKMNTEAFF